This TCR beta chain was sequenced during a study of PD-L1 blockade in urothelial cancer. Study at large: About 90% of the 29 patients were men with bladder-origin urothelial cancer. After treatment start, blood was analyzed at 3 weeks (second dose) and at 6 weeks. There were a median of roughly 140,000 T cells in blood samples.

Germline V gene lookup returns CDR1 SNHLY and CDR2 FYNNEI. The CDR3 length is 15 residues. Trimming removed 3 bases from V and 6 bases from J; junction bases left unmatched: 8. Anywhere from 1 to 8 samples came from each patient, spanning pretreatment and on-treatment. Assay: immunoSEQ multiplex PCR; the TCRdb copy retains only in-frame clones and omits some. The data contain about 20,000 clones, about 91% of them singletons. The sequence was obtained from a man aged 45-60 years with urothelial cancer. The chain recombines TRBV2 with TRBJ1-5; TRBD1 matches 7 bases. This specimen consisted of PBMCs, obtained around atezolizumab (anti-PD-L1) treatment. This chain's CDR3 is CASSEVTGVSQPQHF. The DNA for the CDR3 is TGTGCCAGCAGTGAGGTTACAGGGGTGTCTCAGCCCCAGCATTTT. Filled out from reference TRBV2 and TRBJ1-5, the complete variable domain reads EPEVTQTPSHQVTQMGQEVILRCVPISNHLYFYWYRQILGQKVEFLVSFYNNEISEKSEIFDDQFSVERPDGSNFTLKIRSTKLEDSAMYFCASSEVTGVSQPQHFGDGTRLSIL.